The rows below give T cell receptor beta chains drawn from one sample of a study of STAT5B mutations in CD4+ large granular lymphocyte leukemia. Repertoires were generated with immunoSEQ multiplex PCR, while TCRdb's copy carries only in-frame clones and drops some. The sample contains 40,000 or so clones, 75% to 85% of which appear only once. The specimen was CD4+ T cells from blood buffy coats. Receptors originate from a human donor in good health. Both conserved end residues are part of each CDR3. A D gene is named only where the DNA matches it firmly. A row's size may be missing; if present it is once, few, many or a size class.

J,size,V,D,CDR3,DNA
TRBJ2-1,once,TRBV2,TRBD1,CASSDLGTGGDEQFF,TGTGCCAGCAGTGATCTCGGGACAGGGGGCGATGAGCAGTTCTTC
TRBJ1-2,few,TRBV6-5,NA,CASKFDQGYGYTF,TGTGCCAGCAAATTCGACCAGGGTTATGGCTACACCTTC
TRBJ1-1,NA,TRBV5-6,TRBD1,CASSVIQGLGTEAFF,TGTGCCAGCAGCGTAATACAGGGGCTGGGCACTGAAGCTTTCTTT
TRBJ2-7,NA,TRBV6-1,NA,CASSAPPTYEQYF,TGTGCCAGCAGTGCACCACCAACCTACGAGCAGTACTTC
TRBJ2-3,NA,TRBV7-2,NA,CASSLPSTDTQYF,TGTGCCAGCAGCTTACCTAGCACAGATACGCAGTATTTT
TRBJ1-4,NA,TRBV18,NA,CASSPQREPNEKLFF,TGTGCCAGCTCACCACAGAGGGAACCTAATGAAAAACTGTTTTTT
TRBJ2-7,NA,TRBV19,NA,CASSIALAQDEQYF,TGTGCCAGTAGTATCGCGTTAGCTCAGGACGAGCAGTACTTC
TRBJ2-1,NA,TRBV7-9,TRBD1,CASSLTRQGARAYNEQFF,TGTGCCAGCAGCCTAACCCGGCAGGGGGCAAGGGCCTACAATGAGCAGTTCTTC
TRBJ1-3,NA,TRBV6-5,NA,CASSKDGSGNTIYF,TGTGCCAGCAGTAAGGACGGTTCTGGAAACACCATATATTTT
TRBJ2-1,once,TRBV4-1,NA,CASSQLGTPNEQFF,TGCGCCAGCAGCCAGTTAGGTACTCCCAATGAGCAGTTCTTC
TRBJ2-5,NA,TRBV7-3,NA,CASSPIWGAQETQYF,TGTGCCAGCAGCCCTATCTGGGGGGCCCAAGAGACCCAGTACTTC
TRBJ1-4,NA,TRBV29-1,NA,CSVEEGQGGEKLFF,TGCAGCGTTGAAGAGGGTCAGGGTGGTGAAAAACTGTTTTTT
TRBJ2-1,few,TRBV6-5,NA,CASSDRTAYNEQFF,TGTGCCAGCAGTGACAGGACAGCTTACAATGAGCAGTTCTTC
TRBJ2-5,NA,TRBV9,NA,CASSVGVVQLSSETQYF,TGTGCCAGCAGCGTAGGGGTGGTCCAACTCTCAAGTGAGACCCAGTACTTC
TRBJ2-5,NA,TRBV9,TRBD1,CASSAQGQYQETQYF,TGTGCCAGCAGCGCACAGGGACAGTACCAAGAGACCCAGTACTTC
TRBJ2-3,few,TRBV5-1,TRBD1,CASTTGESTDTQYF,TGCGCCAGCACAACAGGGGAGAGCACAGATACGCAGTATTTT
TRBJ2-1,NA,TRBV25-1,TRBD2,CASSEYSGLADYNEQFF,TGTGCCAGCAGTGAATATTCGGGACTAGCGGATTACAATGAGCAGTTCTTC
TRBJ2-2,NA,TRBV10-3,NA,CAINGGTGELFF,TGTGCCATCAATGGGGGCACCGGGGAGCTGTTTTTT
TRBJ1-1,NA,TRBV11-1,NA,CASSSPKDTEAFF,TGTGCCAGCAGCTCACCCAAGGACACTGAAGCTTTCTTT